These T cell receptor beta chains were read from a single sample in a study of T cell responses to AZD1222 COVID-19 vaccine. Repertoires were generated with immunoSEQ multiplex PCR, while TCRdb's copy carries only in-frame clones and drops some. Among some 150,000 clones listed, about 91% were seen once. Source: peripheral blood, taken on day 0 of MenACWY control vaccination. The receptors were sampled from an adult in good health. CDR3s include the opening cysteine and the closing phenylalanine or tryptophan. D genes are given only for firm matches. Size is stated for part of the rows, as once, few or many counts, or as a class when the clone is expanded.

D	V	size	J	CDR3	DNA
.	TRBV7-9	.	TRBJ1-2	CASSPGRGSSDGYTF	TGTGCCAGCAGCCCCGGCAGGGGTTCTTCGGATGGCTACACCTTC
TRBD1	TRBV4-2	.	TRBJ1-2	CASSPGQGDGYTF	TGTGCCAGCAGCCCGGGACAGGGCGATGGCTACACCTTC
TRBD1	TRBV7-2	.	TRBJ2-7	CASRPSGGSYEQYF	TGTGCCAGCAGACCTTCAGGGGGCTCCTACGAGCAGTACTTC
.	TRBV7-9	.	TRBJ1-1	CASSLVDSSEAFF	TGTGCCAGCAGCTTAGTGGATAGTAGTGAAGCTTTCTTT
.	TRBV15	.	TRBJ1-4	CATSSNTADTEKLFF	TGTGCCACCAGCAGCAACACAGCGGACACCGAAAAACTGTTTTTT
.	TRBV25-1	.	TRBJ1-1	CASSEGAGTEAFF	TGTGCCAGCAGTGAAGGGGCGGGCACTGAAGCTTTCTTT
TRBD1	TRBV19	.	TRBJ2-2	CASSMGQVNTGELFF	TGTGCCAGTAGTATGGGACAGGTGAACACCGGGGAGCTGTTTTTT
TRBD1	TRBV19	.	TRBJ1-3	CASRDTGTGVNTIYF	TGTGCCAGTAGAGATACCGGGACAGGGGTAAACACCATATATTTT
TRBD2	TRBV18	.	TRBJ2-1	CASSPEGGRAYEQFF	TGTGCCAGCTCACCAGAAGGCGGGAGGGCCTATGAGCAGTTCTTC
.	TRBV12-3/TRBV12-4	.	TRBJ1-2	CASRPGNNYGYTF	TGTGCCAGCAGGCCGGGAAATAACTATGGCTACACCTTC
TRBD1	TRBV4-2	.	TRBJ1-1	CASSPDVTGGTEAFF	TGTGCCAGCAGCCCAGATGTTACAGGGGGCACTGAAGCTTTCTTT
.	TRBV4-1	few	TRBJ2-2	CASSQDLRNTGELFF	TGCGCCAGCAGCCAAGATCTCAGGAACACCGGGGAGCTGTTTTTT
.	TRBV25-1	once	TRBJ1-2	CASSVSGDYGYTF	TGTGCCAGCAGTGTGAGCGGGGACTATGGCTACACCTTC
TRBD1	TRBV5-1	.	TRBJ2-1	CASSLDTGGIEQFF	TGCGCCAGCAGCTTAGATACAGGGGGCATTGAGCAGTTCTTC
.	TRBV11-2	.	TRBJ2-6	CASSLRSDFAGANVLTF	TGTGCCAGCAGCTTAAGGAGCGACTTTGCTGGGGCCAACGTCCTGACTTTC
.	TRBV28	many	TRBJ2-7	CATNEGGGSYEQYF	TGTGCCACCAACGAGGGGGGCGGGAGTTACGAGCAGTACTTC
.	TRBV19	.	TRBJ1-3	CASSPSALSGNTIYF	TGTGCCAGTAGTCCGTCTGCCCTCTCTGGAAACACCATATATTTT
TRBD1	TRBV3-1/TRBV3-2	.	TRBJ1-2	CASSQGQTRYGYTF	TGTGCCAGCAGCCAGGGACAGACCCGCTATGGCTACACCTTC
.	TRBV10-3	few	TRBJ1-2	CAISEGGGYTF	TGTGCCATCAGTGAGGGAGGCGGCTACACCTTC
.	TRBV11-3	.	TRBJ2-1	CASSLEAGGRQRTYNEQFF	TGTGCCAGCAGCTTAGAAGCAGGAGGGCGACAAAGAACGTACAATGAGCAGTTCTTC
TRBD1	TRBV7-2	.	TRBJ1-2	CASSTGTGGARGYTF	TGTGCCAGCAGCACAGGGACAGGGGGCGCTCGGGGCTACACCTTC
TRBD1	TRBV29-1	.	TRBJ2-3	CSAYQTGGDTQYF	TGCAGCGCCTACCAGACAGGGGGAGATACGCAGTATTTT
TRBD1	TRBV13	.	TRBJ1-4	CASSYYSAGGYEKLFF	TGTGCCAGCAGCTATTACTCGGCAGGGGGCTATGAAAAACTGTTTTTT
.	TRBV4-3	.	TRBJ1-3	CASSPIAVSGNTIYF	TGCGCCAGCAGCCCGATAGCCGTATCTGGAAACACCATATATTTT
TRBD2	TRBV4-3	.	TRBJ2-7	CASSQASGGYEQYF	TGCGCCAGCAGCCAAGCTAGCGGGGGATACGAGCAGTACTTC
.	TRBV18	once	TRBJ2-7	CASSPLGGSYEQYF	TGTGCCAGCTCACCACTTGGGGGATCCTACGAGCAGTACTTC
.	TRBV4-1	.	TRBJ1-3	CASSQGNSGNTIYF	TGCGCCAGCAGCCAAGGTAACTCTGGAAACACCATATATTTT
.	TRBV4-3	.	TRBJ2-7	CASSQRGEPTYEQYF	TGCGCCAGCAGCCAACGAGGGGAGCCGACCTACGAGCAGTACTTC
.	TRBV4-3	.	TRBJ1-2	CASSQDLGRSYGYTF	TGCGCCAGCAGCCAAGATTTGGGGAGATCCTATGGCTACACCTTC
.	TRBV29-1	.	TRBJ2-1	CSVERLYEQFF	TGCAGCGTGGAACGTCTCTATGAGCAGTTCTTC
.	TRBV9	once	TRBJ1-3	CASSAGQTSGNTIYF	TGTGCCAGCAGCGCCGGACAGACCTCTGGAAACACCATATATTTT
.	TRBV11-3	.	TRBJ1-4	CASGDRDNEKLFF	TGTGCCAGCGGCGACCGGGACAACGAAAAACTGTTTTTT
.	TRBV4-2	.	TRBJ1-2	CASSQEGTGYTF	TGTGCCAGCAGCCAAGAAGGGACAGGCTACACCTTC
TRBD1	TRBV28	.	TRBJ1-6	CASSPGQGWSPLHF	TGTGCCAGCAGTCCGGGACAGGGGTGGTCACCCCTCCACTTT
.	TRBV11-3	.	TRBJ2-5	CASSPGGPETQYF	TGTGCCAGCAGCCCCGGGGGGCCAGAGACCCAGTACTTC
TRBD1	TRBV9	.	TRBJ2-3	CASSAMTGDSTDTQYF	TGTGCCAGCAGCGCCATGACAGGGGATAGCACAGATACGCAGTATTTT
TRBD2	TRBV6-5	.	TRBJ2-7	CASQRTGGSAEQYF	TGTGCCAGCCAACGTACGGGGGGATCGGCGGAGCAGTACTTC
TRBD2	TRBV7-2	.	TRBJ2-5	CASSLNRGGAGETQYF	TGTGCCAGCAGCTTAAACCGCGGGGGGGCCGGGGAGACCCAGTACTTC
.	TRBV10-3	once	TRBJ2-7	CAISDRDTSYEQYF	TGTGCCATCAGTGATCGAGACACCTCCTACGAGCAGTACTTC
.	TRBV29-1	.	TRBJ2-5	CSVVWTEETQYF	TGCAGCGTTGTGTGGACAGAAGAGACCCAGTACTTC
.	TRBV18	.	TRBJ1-1	CASSPGNTEAFF	TGTGCCAGCTCCCCAGGGAACACTGAAGCTTTCTTT
.	TRBV20-1	.	TRBJ2-1	CSASGREQFF	TGCAGTGCGTCCGGTCGTGAGCAGTTCTTC